What follows is one T cell receptor (beta chain) and its context. The CDR3 sequence is 13 residues long. Between the trimmed V and J ends, which lost 2 bases and 7 bases, there was a span of 11 bases. CDR1 MNHEY and CDR2 SMNVEV come from the germline V gene (reference sequence). This record belongs to a study of cytotoxic CD8 clonotypes in ibrutinib-treated CLL. TCRdb's table, derived via immunoSEQ multiplex PCR, lists solely in-frame clones and lacks some. The top ten hold about 1.9% of the sample, which has about 130,000 clones, 80% to 90% seen once. The sample was PBMCs, taken after 24 months of ibrutinib treatment. The receptor's source is a human donor with chronic lymphocytic leukemia. The chain has TRBV27 and TRBJ1-2; a possible D gene is TRBD1 (5 bases). The CDR3 DNA sequence: TGTGCCAGCAGTTTAGGGGGATTGAGTGGCTACACCTTC. It is translated as CASSLGGLSGYTF.